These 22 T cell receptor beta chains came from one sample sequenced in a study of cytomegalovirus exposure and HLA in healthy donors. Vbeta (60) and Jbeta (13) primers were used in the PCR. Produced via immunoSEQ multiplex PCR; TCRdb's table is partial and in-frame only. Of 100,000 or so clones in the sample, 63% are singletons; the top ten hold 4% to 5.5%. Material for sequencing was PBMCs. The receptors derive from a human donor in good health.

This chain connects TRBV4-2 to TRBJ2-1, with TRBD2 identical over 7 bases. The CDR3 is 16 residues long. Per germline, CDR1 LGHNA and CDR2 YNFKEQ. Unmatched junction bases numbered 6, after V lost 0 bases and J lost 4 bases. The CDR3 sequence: CASSQDGSSGYNEQFF. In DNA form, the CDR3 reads TGTGCCAGCAGCCAAGATGGTTCTAGCGGATACAATGAGCAGTTCTTC.

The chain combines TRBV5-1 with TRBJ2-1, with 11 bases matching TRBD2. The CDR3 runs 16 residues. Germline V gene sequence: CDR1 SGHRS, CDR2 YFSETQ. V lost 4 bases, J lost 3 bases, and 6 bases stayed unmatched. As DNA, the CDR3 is TGCGCCAGCAGCCGAAAGACTAGCGGGGACTACAATGAGCAGTTCTTC. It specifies CASSRKTSGDYNEQFF.

CDR3 sequence reads: CASSPWQGPSYEQYF. The CDR3, as DNA: TGTGCCAGCAGCCCCTGGCAGGGGCCTTCCTACGAGCAGTACTTC. The rearrangement links TRBV7-9 to TRBJ2-7; TRBD1 is a possible D gene (6 bases). The V end was cut by 5 bases, the J end by 1 base, with 15 bases between. CDR1 and CDR2 from the germline V gene are SEHNR and FQNEAQ (reference sequence). This CDR3 has 15 amino acids.

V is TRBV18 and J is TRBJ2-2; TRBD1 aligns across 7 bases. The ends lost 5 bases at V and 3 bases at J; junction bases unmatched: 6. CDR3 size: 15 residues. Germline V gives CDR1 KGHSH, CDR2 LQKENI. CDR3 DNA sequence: TGTGCCAGCTCATGGGGACAGACCTACACCGGGGAGCTGTTTTTT. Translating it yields CASSWGQTYTGELFF.

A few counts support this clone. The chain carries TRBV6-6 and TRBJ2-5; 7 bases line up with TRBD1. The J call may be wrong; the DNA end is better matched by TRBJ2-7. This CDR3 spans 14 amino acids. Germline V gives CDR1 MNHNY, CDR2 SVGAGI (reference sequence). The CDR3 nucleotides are TGTGCCAGCAGTTCGAGGGGGACAGACTACGAGCAGTACTTC. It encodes CASSSRGTDYEQYF.

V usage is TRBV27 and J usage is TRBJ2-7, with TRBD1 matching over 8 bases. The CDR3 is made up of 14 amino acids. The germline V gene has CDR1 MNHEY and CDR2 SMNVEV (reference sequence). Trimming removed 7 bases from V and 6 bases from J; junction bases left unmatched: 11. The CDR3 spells CASKPGSGGLEQYF. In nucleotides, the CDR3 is TGTGCCAGCAAACCGGGATCAGGGGGCCTCGAGCAGTACTTC.

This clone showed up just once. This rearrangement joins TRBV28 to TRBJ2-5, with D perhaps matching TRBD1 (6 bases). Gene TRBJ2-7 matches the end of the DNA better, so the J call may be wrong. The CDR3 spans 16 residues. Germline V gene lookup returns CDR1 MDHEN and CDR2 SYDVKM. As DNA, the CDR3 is TGTGCCAGCAGTTTTTCACGGCAACAGGGATCCTACGAGCAGTACTTC. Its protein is CASSFSRQQGSYEQYF.

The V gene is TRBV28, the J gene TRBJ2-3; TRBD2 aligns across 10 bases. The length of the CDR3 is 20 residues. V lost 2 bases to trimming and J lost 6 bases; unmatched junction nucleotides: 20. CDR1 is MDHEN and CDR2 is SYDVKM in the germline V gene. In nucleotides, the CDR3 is TGTGCCAGCAGTTTACGGGGAATTACTAGCGGGATTCCATGGACGGATACGCAGTATTTT. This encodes CASSLRGITSGIPWTDTQYF.

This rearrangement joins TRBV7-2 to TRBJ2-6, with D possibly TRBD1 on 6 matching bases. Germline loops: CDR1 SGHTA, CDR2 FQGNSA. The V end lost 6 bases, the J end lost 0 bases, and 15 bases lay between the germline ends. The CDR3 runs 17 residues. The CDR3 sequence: CASRLDSFSSGANVLTF. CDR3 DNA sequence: TGTGCCAGCAGACTGGACAGCTTTAGCTCTGGGGCCAACGTCCTGACTTTC.

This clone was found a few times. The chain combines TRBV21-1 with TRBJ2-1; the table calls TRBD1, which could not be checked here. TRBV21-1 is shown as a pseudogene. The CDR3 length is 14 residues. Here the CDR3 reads CASSKVPPGGEQFF. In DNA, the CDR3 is TGTGCCAGCAGCAAAGTACCTCCAGGGGGGGAGCAGTTCTTC.

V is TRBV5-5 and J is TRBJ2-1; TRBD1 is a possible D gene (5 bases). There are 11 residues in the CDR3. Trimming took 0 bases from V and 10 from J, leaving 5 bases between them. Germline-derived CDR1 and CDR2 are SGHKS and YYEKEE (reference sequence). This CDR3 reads CASSLGQEQFF. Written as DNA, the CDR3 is TGTGCCAGCAGCTTGGGACAGGAGCAGTTCTTC.

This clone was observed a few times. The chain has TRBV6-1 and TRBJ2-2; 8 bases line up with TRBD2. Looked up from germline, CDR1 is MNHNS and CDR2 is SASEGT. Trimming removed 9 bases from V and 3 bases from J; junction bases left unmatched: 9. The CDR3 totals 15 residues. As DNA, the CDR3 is TGTGCCAGTGACCCGGGACTAGATCACACCGGGGAGCTGTTTTTT. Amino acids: CASDPGLDHTGELFF.

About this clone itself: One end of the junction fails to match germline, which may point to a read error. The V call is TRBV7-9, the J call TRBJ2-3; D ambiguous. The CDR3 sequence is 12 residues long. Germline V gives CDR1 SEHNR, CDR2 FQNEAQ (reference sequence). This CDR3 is CSSSSETDTQYF. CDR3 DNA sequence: TGTTCCAGCAGCTCGGAGACAGATACGCAGTATTTT.

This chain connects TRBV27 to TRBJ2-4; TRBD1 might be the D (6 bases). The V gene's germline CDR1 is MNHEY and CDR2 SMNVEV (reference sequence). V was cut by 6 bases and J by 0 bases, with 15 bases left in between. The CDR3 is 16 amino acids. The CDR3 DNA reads TGTGCCAGCAGCAGTAGGACAGCTATAGCCAAAAACATTCAGTACTTC. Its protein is CASSSRTAIAKNIQYF.

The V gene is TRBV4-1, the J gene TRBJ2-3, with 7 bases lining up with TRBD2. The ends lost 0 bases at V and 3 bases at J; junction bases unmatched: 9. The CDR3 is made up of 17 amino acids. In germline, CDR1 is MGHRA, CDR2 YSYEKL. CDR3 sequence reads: CASSQDVRGWGTDTQYF. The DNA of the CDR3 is TGCGCCAGCAGCCAAGATGTGCGGGGGTGGGGGACAGATACGCAGTATTTT.

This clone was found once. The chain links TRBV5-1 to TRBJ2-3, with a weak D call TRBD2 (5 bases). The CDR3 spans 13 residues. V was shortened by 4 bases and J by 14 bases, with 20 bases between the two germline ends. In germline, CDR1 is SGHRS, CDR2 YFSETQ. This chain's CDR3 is CASSGSGRDRSYF. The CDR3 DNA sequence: TGCGCCAGCAGCGGGAGCGGAAGAGACCGGTCGTATTTT.

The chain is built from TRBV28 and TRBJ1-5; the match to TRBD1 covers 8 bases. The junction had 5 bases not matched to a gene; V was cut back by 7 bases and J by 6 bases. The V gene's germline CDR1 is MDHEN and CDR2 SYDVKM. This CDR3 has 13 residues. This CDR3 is CASNRGGTQPQHF. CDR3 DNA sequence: TGTGCCAGCAACAGGGGGGGGACTCAGCCCCAGCATTTT.

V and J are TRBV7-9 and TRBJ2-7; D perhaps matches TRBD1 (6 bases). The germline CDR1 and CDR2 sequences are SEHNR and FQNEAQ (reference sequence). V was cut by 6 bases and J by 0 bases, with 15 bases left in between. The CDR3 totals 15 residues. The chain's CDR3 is CASSPRTESSYEQYF. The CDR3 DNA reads TGTGCCAGCAGTCCCCGGACAGAAAGCTCCTACGAGCAGTACTTC.

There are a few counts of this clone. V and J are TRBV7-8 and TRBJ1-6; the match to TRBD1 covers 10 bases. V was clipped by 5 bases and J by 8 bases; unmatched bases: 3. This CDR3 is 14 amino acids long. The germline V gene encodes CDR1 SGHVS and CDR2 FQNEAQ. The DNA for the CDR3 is TGTGCCAGCAGCGTGGGACAGGGGCATTCACCCCTCCACTTT. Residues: CASSVGQGHSPLHF.

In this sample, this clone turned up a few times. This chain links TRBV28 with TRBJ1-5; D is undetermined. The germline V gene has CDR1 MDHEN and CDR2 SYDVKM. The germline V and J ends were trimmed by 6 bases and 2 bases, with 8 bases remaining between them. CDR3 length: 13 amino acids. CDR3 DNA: TGTGCCAGCAGGGGAGTAGGCAATCAGCCCCAGCATTTT. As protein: CASRGVGNQPQHF. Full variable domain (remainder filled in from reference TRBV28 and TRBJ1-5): DVKVTQSSRYLVKRTGEKVFLECVQDMDHENMFWYRQDPGLGLRLIYFSYDVKMKEKGDIPEGYSVSREKKERFSLILESASTNQTSMYLCASRGVGNQPQHFGDGTRLSIL.

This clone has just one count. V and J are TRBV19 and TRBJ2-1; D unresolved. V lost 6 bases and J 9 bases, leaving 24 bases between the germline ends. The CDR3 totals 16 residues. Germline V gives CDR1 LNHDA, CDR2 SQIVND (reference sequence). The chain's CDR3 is CASSATIAVPVGEQFF. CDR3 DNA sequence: TGTGCCAGTAGCGCCACAATAGCAGTGCCGGTGGGTGAGCAGTTCTTC.

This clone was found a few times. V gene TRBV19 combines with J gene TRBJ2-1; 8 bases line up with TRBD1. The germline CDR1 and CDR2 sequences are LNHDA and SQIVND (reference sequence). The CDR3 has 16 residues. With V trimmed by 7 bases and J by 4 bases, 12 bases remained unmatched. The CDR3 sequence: CASTSPATGAYNEQFF. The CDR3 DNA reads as TGTGCCAGTACCTCGCCCGCGACAGGGGCTTACAATGAGCAGTTCTTC.